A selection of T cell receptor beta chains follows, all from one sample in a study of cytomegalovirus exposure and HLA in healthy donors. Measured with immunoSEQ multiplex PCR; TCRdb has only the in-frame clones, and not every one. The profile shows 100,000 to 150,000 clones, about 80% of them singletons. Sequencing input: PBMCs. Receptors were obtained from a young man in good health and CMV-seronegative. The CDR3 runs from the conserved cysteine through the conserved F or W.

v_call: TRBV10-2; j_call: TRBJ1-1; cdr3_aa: CASSLFNTEAFF
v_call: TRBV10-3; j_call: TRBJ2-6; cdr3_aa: CAIRGISGIVSGANVLTF
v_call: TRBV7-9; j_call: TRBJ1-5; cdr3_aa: CASSRQGQPQHF
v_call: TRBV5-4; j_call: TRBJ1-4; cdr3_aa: CASSNGQTTNEKLFF
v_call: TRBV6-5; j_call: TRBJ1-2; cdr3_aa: CASFRPQGNYGYTF
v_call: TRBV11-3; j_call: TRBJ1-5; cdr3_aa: CASSLWGQGNQPQHF
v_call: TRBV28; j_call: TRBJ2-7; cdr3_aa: CASRYRDSTYEQYF
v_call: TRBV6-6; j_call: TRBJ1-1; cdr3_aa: CASSHLPDRGTEAFF
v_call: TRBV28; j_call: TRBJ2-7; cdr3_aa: CASSLEASGNYEQYF
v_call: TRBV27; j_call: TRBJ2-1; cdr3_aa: CASSLEVASGTSYNEQFF
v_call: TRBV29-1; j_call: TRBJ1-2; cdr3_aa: CSVIGQEPYGYTF
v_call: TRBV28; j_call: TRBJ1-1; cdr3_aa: CASATGAGAFF
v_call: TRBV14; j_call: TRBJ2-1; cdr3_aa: CASSQDYRGPGNEQFF
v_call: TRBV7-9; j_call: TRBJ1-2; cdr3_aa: CASSLETGGEGYTF
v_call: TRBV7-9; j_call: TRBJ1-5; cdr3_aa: CASSLGPNPGEGQPQHF
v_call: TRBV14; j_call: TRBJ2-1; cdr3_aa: CASSSQLAGAYNEQFF
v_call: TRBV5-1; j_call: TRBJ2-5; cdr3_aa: CASSLSEETQYF
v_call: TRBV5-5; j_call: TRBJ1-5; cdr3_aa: CASSVAGAGGADQPQHF
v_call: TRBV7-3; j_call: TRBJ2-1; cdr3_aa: CASSLYGSEQFF
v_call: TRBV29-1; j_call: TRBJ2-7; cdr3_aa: CSVARGRYEQYF
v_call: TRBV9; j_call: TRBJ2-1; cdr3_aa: CASSVHRQNEQFF
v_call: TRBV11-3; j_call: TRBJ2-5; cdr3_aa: CASSPGTSGSGETQYF
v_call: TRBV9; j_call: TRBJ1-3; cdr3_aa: CASSLTGSSGNTIYF
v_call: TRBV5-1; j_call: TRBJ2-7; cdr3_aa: CASSLDTNSYEQYF
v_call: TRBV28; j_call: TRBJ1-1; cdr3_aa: CASSPGTRPKAFF
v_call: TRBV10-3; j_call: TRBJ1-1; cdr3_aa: CAISESGQGNTEAFF
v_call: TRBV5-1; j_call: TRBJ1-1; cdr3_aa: CASSLTGSTEAFF
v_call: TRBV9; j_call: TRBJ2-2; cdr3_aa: CASSPRQSANTGELFF
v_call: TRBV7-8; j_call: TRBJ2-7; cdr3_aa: CASSSSGISYEQYF
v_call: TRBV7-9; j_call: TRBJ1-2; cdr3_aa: CASSFFPGQGTYGYTF
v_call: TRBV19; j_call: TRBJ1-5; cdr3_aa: CASSTWTGGDQPQHF
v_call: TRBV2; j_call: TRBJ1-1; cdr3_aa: CASSWGQAMNTEAFF
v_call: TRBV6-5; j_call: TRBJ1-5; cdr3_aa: CASSNLRDNNQPQHF
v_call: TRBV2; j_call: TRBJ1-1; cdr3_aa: CASSVQGAGTEAFF
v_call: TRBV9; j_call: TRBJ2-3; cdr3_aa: CASSVPGTDTQYF
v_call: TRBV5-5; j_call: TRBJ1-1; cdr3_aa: CASRGDTYLKAFF
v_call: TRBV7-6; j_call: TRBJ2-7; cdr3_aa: CASSSTGASYEQYF
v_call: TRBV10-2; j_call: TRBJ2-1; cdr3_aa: CASTPQAGDEQFF
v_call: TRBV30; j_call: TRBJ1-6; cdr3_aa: CAWSVGNSYNSPLHF
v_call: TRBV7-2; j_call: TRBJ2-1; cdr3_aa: CASIQPGTGNSEQFF
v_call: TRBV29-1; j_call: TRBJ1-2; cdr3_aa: CSVVSSSNYGYTF
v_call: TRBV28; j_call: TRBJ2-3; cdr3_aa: CASSLAGGRDTQYF
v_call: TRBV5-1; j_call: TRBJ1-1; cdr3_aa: CASSLSGSSPEAFF
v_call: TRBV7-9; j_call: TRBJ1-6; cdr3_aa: CASSTSTENLHF
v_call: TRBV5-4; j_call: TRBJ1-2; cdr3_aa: CASSFRQGAGGNGYTF
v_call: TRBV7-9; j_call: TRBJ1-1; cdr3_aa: CASRRDTTEAFF
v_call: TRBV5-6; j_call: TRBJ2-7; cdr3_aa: CASSRSGNSYEQYF
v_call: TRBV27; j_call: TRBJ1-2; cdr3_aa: CASRRTGQGGYTF
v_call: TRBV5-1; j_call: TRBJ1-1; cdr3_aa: CASSFNRGDTEAFF
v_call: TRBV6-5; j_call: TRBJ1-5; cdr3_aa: CASSRQGASNQPQHF
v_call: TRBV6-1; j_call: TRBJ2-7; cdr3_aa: CASSEAAGMGEQYF
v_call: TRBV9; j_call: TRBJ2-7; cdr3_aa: CASSGGQESYEQYF
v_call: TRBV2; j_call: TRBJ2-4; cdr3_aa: CASSGKGAAKNIQYF
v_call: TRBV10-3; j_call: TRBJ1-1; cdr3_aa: CAISESGGAVRLF
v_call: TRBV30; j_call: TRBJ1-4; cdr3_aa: CASQATNEKLFF
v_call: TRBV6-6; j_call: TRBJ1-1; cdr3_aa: CASSYQEAEAFF
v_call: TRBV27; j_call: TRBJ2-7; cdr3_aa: CASRVTRDNEQYF
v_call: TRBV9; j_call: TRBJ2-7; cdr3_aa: CASGMGVGYEQYF